This is a list of T cell receptor beta chains from one sample in a study of blood T cell repertoires in COVID-19. Clones were read by immunoSEQ multiplex PCR, and TCRdb kept only the in-frame ones, dropping some. This table has around 130,000 clones, 84% appearing once. Sequenced: peripheral blood. The receptors were gathered from a man aged 30-40 years with COVID-19, enrolled during active disease. Each CDR3 is given with its conserved first and last residue. Fields, in order: D gene, J gene, V gene, clone size, CDR3 protein, CDR3 DNA. D genes are given only for firm matches. Clone size is given for some rows only: seen once, a few or many times, or a class if the clone is expanded.

d_call: NA
j_call: TRBJ2-4
v_call: TRBV7-3
clone_size: once
cdr3_aa: CASSLSGSSNIQYF
cdr3_nt: TGTGCCAGCAGCTTATCAGGATCGAGCAACATTCAGTACTTC

d_call: NA
j_call: TRBJ2-1
v_call: TRBV11-3
clone_size: NA
cdr3_aa: CASSRHPVAEQFF
cdr3_nt: TGTGCCAGCAGCCGACACCCTGTGGCTGAGCAGTTCTTC

d_call: NA
j_call: TRBJ2-1
v_call: TRBV6-6
clone_size: NA
cdr3_aa: CASSYERGNEQFF
cdr3_nt: TGTGCCAGCAGTTACGAGAGAGGCAATGAGCAGTTCTTC

d_call: TRBD2
j_call: TRBJ2-2
v_call: TRBV19
clone_size: NA
cdr3_aa: CASSPWGSGAGELFF
cdr3_nt: TGTGCCTCATCCCCCTGGGGTAGCGGGGCCGGGGAGCTGTTTTTT

d_call: TRBD2
j_call: TRBJ2-2
v_call: TRBV24-1
clone_size: few
cdr3_aa: CATSAGRAGNTGELFF
cdr3_nt: TGTGCCACCAGTGCAGGGAGGGCCGGGAACACCGGGGAGCTGTTTTTT

d_call: TRBD1
j_call: TRBJ2-7
v_call: TRBV28
clone_size: NA
cdr3_aa: CASTPDRDEQYF
cdr3_nt: TGTGCCAGCACCCCGGACAGGGACGAGCAGTACTTC

d_call: TRBD1
j_call: TRBJ2-6
v_call: TRBV4-3
clone_size: NA
cdr3_aa: CASSQVGRGSSGANVLTF
cdr3_nt: TGCGCCAGCAGCCAAGTGGGCAGGGGGTCCTCTGGGGCCAACGTCCTGACTTTC

d_call: NA
j_call: TRBJ2-1
v_call: TRBV11-2
clone_size: NA
cdr3_aa: CASRPLLGPYNEQFF
cdr3_nt: TGTGCCAGCAGGCCTCTGCTAGGCCCCTACAATGAGCAGTTCTTC

d_call: NA
j_call: TRBJ1-6
v_call: TRBV5-8
clone_size: NA
cdr3_aa: CASSLPLGGSSPLHF
cdr3_nt: TGTGCCAGCAGCTTACCACTCGGAGGGAGTTCACCCCTCCACTTT

d_call: TRBD1
j_call: TRBJ2-7
v_call: TRBV7-2
clone_size: once
cdr3_aa: CASSFPPTGTRYEQYF
cdr3_nt: TGTGCCAGCAGCTTTCCTCCGACAGGGACCCGCTACGAGCAGTACTTC

d_call: NA
j_call: TRBJ1-5
v_call: TRBV2
clone_size: NA
cdr3_aa: CASRGLVNQPQHF
cdr3_nt: TGTGCCAGCAGGGGACTCGTCAATCAGCCCCAGCATTTT

d_call: NA
j_call: TRBJ2-3
v_call: TRBV2
clone_size: NA
cdr3_aa: CASSDRRTDTQYF
cdr3_nt: TGTGCCAGCAGTGATCGGAGGACAGATACGCAGTATTTT

d_call: NA
j_call: TRBJ2-7
v_call: TRBV25-1
clone_size: few
cdr3_aa: CASSAAYEQYF
cdr3_nt: TGTGCCAGCAGTGCCGCCTACGAGCAGTACTTC

d_call: NA
j_call: TRBJ1-2
v_call: TRBV18
clone_size: NA
cdr3_aa: CASSLDAGYHGYTF
cdr3_nt: TGTGCCAGCTCACTTGACGCAGGGTATCATGGCTACACCTTC

d_call: NA
j_call: TRBJ2-2
v_call: TRBV7-6
clone_size: once
cdr3_aa: CASSPQDTGELFF
cdr3_nt: TGTGCCAGCAGCCCACAGGACACCGGGGAGCTGTTTTTT

d_call: TRBD1
j_call: TRBJ1-1
v_call: TRBV27
clone_size: NA
cdr3_aa: CASSPLDRASPEAFF
cdr3_nt: TGTGCCAGCAGTCCCCTGGACAGGGCATCCCCTGAAGCTTTCTTT

d_call: TRBD2
j_call: TRBJ2-1
v_call: TRBV15
clone_size: NA
cdr3_aa: CATSRDRDYYNEQFF
cdr3_nt: TGTGCCACCAGCAGAGACAGGGACTATTACAATGAGCAGTTCTTC

d_call: TRBD2
j_call: TRBJ2-2
v_call: TRBV5-1
clone_size: few
cdr3_aa: CASSLTGGDTGELFF
cdr3_nt: TGCGCCAGCAGCTTGACGGGAGGGGACACCGGGGAGCTGTTTTTT

d_call: NA
j_call: TRBJ1-2
v_call: TRBV28
clone_size: NA
cdr3_aa: CASSPRDGLPSATF
cdr3_nt: TGTGCCAGCAGCCCGCGGGACGGATTACCTTCGGCGACCTTC

d_call: TRBD1
j_call: TRBJ2-1
v_call: TRBV5-1
clone_size: NA
cdr3_aa: CASSRDSRTGSNEQFF
cdr3_nt: TGCGCCAGCAGCCGTGACTCAAGGACAGGGTCCAATGAGCAGTTCTTC

d_call: NA
j_call: TRBJ1-5
v_call: TRBV16
clone_size: NA
cdr3_aa: CASSQSGRGNQPQHF
cdr3_nt: TGTGCCAGCAGCCAATCCGGCAGGGGCAATCAGCCCCAGCATTTT

d_call: NA
j_call: TRBJ2-7
v_call: TRBV6-5
clone_size: NA
cdr3_aa: CASSYSSSQVHEQYF
cdr3_nt: TGTGCCAGCAGTTACTCGTCCAGTCAGGTCCACGAGCAGTACTTC

d_call: TRBD1
j_call: TRBJ2-5
v_call: TRBV9
clone_size: NA
cdr3_aa: CASSAPRQGARETQYF
cdr3_nt: TGTGCCAGCAGCGCGCCCCGACAGGGGGCTCGGGAGACCCAGTACTTC

d_call: NA
j_call: TRBJ1-2
v_call: TRBV14
clone_size: NA
cdr3_aa: CASSQDWGVHGYTF
cdr3_nt: TGTGCCAGCAGCCAAGATTGGGGCGTGCATGGCTACACCTTC

d_call: NA
j_call: TRBJ1-6
v_call: TRBV19
clone_size: NA
cdr3_aa: CASSPTPTGFNSPLHF
cdr3_nt: TGTGCCAGTAGTCCGACGCCGACAGGCTTTAATTCACCCCTCCACTTT

d_call: NA
j_call: TRBJ2-5
v_call: TRBV4-2
clone_size: NA
cdr3_aa: CASSQRASEYQETQYF
cdr3_nt: TGTGCCAGCAGCCAACGGGCTAGCGAGTACCAAGAGACCCAGTACTTC

d_call: NA
j_call: TRBJ2-3
v_call: TRBV11-3
clone_size: NA
cdr3_aa: CASSLAVGEDTQYF
cdr3_nt: TGTGCCAGCAGCTTAGCGGTCGGGGAGGATACGCAGTATTTT

d_call: TRBD2
j_call: TRBJ2-3
v_call: TRBV24-1
clone_size: NA
cdr3_aa: CATSASGGGPGTQYF
cdr3_nt: TGTGCCACCAGTGCTAGCGGGGGAGGGCCGGGTACGCAGTATTTT

d_call: TRBD2
j_call: TRBJ2-2
v_call: TRBV5-4
clone_size: once
cdr3_aa: CASSLGALADGELFF
cdr3_nt: TGTGCCAGCAGCTTGGGGGCACTAGCGGACGGGGAGCTGTTTTTT

d_call: NA
j_call: TRBJ2-1
v_call: TRBV19
clone_size: NA
cdr3_aa: CASSIMGEGRNEQFF
cdr3_nt: TGTGCCAGTAGTATTATGGGAGAAGGGAGAAATGAGCAGTTCTTC

d_call: NA
j_call: TRBJ1-5
v_call: TRBV19
clone_size: NA
cdr3_aa: CASSPQINSNQPQHF
cdr3_nt: TGTGCCAGTAGTCCACAGATTAATAGCAATCAGCCCCAGCATTTT

d_call: TRBD2
j_call: TRBJ2-1
v_call: TRBV6-1
clone_size: NA
cdr3_aa: CASSATQLGLADYNEQFF
cdr3_nt: TGTGCCAGCAGTGCCACCCAATTGGGACTAGCGGATTACAATGAGCAGTTCTTC

d_call: NA
j_call: TRBJ1-1
v_call: TRBV7-9
clone_size: NA
cdr3_aa: CASSQQGRDTEAFF
cdr3_nt: TGTGCCAGCAGCCAACAGGGTAGGGACACTGAAGCTTTCTTT

d_call: NA
j_call: TRBJ2-5
v_call: TRBV28
clone_size: NA
cdr3_aa: CATLETEETQYF
cdr3_nt: TGTGCCACCTTGGAGACGGAAGAGACCCAGTACTTC

d_call: NA
j_call: TRBJ1-1
v_call: TRBV12-3/TRBV12-4
clone_size: few
cdr3_aa: CASSLQGNTEAFF
cdr3_nt: TGTGCCAGCAGTTTGCAGGGCAACACTGAAGCTTTCTTT

d_call: NA
j_call: TRBJ1-1
v_call: TRBV2
clone_size: NA
cdr3_aa: CASSGQVSTEAFF
cdr3_nt: TGTGCCAGCAGTGGACAGGTCAGCACTGAAGCTTTCTTT

d_call: NA
j_call: TRBJ2-7
v_call: TRBV5-1
clone_size: NA
cdr3_aa: CASSFISSGTARYEQYF
cdr3_nt: TGCGCCAGCAGCTTTATAAGTTCAGGCACAGCCCGCTACGAGCAGTACTTC

d_call: NA
j_call: TRBJ2-7
v_call: TRBV6-2/TRBV6-3
clone_size: few
cdr3_aa: CASSYRSQGLFSYEQYF
cdr3_nt: TGTGCCAGCAGTTACCGGAGCCAAGGACTCTTCTCCTACGAGCAGTACTTC

d_call: TRBD1
j_call: TRBJ1-6
v_call: TRBV5-6
clone_size: NA
cdr3_aa: CASSPGTGFSYNSPLHF
cdr3_nt: TGTGCCAGCAGCCCCGGGACAGGGTTCTCCTATAATTCACCCCTCCACTTT

d_call: TRBD1
j_call: TRBJ1-6
v_call: TRBV9
clone_size: NA
cdr3_aa: CASSRIQGNSPLHF
cdr3_nt: TGTGCCAGCAGCCGTATACAGGGGAATTCACCCCTCCACTTT

d_call: TRBD1
j_call: TRBJ1-2
v_call: TRBV28
clone_size: NA
cdr3_aa: CASWPGQGYGYTF
cdr3_nt: TGTGCCAGTTGGCCGGGACAGGGGTATGGCTACACCTTC

d_call: TRBD2
j_call: TRBJ2-7
v_call: TRBV19
clone_size: NA
cdr3_aa: CASSQSGRASYEQYF
cdr3_nt: TGTGCCAGTAGTCAGAGCGGGAGGGCCTCCTACGAGCAGTACTTC